The 15 T cell receptor beta chains presented below share a single source sample, sequenced in a study of PD-L1 blockade in urothelial cancer. The time point was: pretreatment peripheral blood. TCRdb's copy holds only in-frame clones and misses some; the assay was immunoSEQ multiplex PCR. The table has about 52,000 clones, 84% seen once. This specimen was PBMCs, taken around atezolizumab (anti-PD-L1) treatment. Receptors were obtained from a man between 45 and 60 years old with urothelial cancer.

The rearrangement joins TRBV11-2 to TRBJ2-1; D uncertain. Germline V gene data show CDR1 as SGHAT and CDR2 as FQNNGV. The CDR3 is made up of 16 amino acids. Between the trimmed V and J ends, which lost 2 bases and 4 bases, there was a span of 15 bases. The CDR3 here is CASSLRDPADYNEQFF. CDR3 DNA: TGTGCCAGCAGCTTAAGAGATCCCGCTGATTACAATGAGCAGTTCTTC.

The V and J genes are TRBV27 and TRBJ1-5, with D possibly being TRBD1 (5 bases). The CDR3 covers 16 residues. V shed 2 bases and J shed 6 bases, with 17 bases lying between them. CDR1 MNHEY and CDR2 SMNVEV come from the germline V gene (reference sequence). Here the CDR3 reads CASSLRAGLSGQPQHF. The CDR3 DNA is TGTGCCAGCAGTTTAAGGGCAGGGCTTTCTGGTCAGCCCCAGCATTTT.

The chain uses TRBV5-1 and TRBJ2-1; 7 bases map to TRBD1. Germline assignment: CDR1 SGHRS and CDR2 YFSETQ. The CDR3 contains 14 residues. V lost 4 bases and J lost 10; bases outside the gene matches: 11. The CDR3 loop is CASSVTGSTGEQFF. CDR3 sequence (DNA): TGCGCCAGCAGCGTGACAGGGTCCACGGGAGAGCAGTTCTTC.

V is TRBV7-8 and J is TRBJ2-1, with TRBD2 matching 8 bases. In germline, CDR1 is SGHVS, CDR2 FQNEAQ. The CDR3 totals 15 residues. V shed 0 bases, J shed 9 bases, and the junction held 7 bases outside the gene matches. CDR3 loop: CASSLAVAGSGEQFF. DNA for the CDR3: TGTGCCAGCAGCTTAGCTGTAGCGGGATCGGGTGAGCAGTTCTTC.

The CDR3 DNA reads TGTGCCAGCAGCTTGGCCGGGACTAGCGGACCAGGGAGCTCCTACGAGCAGTACTTC. Residues: CASSLAGTSGPGSSYEQYF. The rearrangement links TRBV5-5 to TRBJ2-7, with 11 nucleotides matching TRBD2. CDR3 length: 19 amino acids. CDR1 is SGHKS, CDR2 YYEKEE, per germline (reference sequence). Trimming cost V 0 bases and J 0 bases; bases outside gene matches: 11.

In DNA form, the CDR3 reads TGCGCCAGCAGCGGAGCCGGGACAGGGTTAGGGAATGAAAAACTGTTTTTT. Translated, it gives CASSGAGTGLGNEKLFF. J is TRBJ1-4 and V is TRBV5-1, with 9 bases lining up with TRBD1. In germline, CDR1 is SGHRS, CDR2 YFSETQ. J was trimmed by 5 bases and V by 4 bases; bases with no gene match: 12. The CDR3 is 17 amino acids.

The chain carries TRBV7-6 and TRBJ2-1; 10 positions agree with TRBD1. This CDR3 has 16 amino acids. Germline trimming cut 1 base from V and 3 bases from J; bases unmatched to any gene: 3. Germline CDR1 reads SGHVS; CDR2 reads FNYEAQ. The CDR3 bases are TGTGCCAGCAGCTTAGAGGGACAGGGGTTCTACAATGAGCAGTTCTTC. Translated, it gives CASSLEGQGFYNEQFF.

Remarks on this clone: One end of the junction does not line up with germline, which may come from a read error. The chain is built from TRBV7-7 and TRBJ1-3; D gene ambiguous. CDR1 and CDR2 from the germline V gene are SSHAT and FNYEAQ (reference sequence). CDR3 size: 16 residues. The CDR3 DNA reads TGTGCTAGCAGCTCAGGCTCATTAGGTGCAGGAAACACCATATATTTT. This encodes CASSSGSLGAGNTIYF.

This chain joins TRBV10-3 and TRBJ1-4, with unresolved D. This CDR3 has 13 residues. V lost 9 bases to trimming and J lost 4 bases, with 12 bases between them. Germline-derived CDR1 and CDR2 are ENHRY and SYGVKD. The CDR3 sequence: CAIRRTDNEKLFF. The CDR3 DNA is TGTGCCATTAGACGGACTGATAATGAAAAACTGTTTTTT.

The genes are TRBV28 and TRBJ1-5; 10 bases map to TRBD1. The CDR3 loop spans 15 amino acids. Germline assignment: CDR1 MDHEN and CDR2 SYDVKM. J lost 4 bases, V lost 8 bases, and 8 bases had no gene match. CDR3 protein: CASDTGTGVNQPQHF. CDR3 sequence (DNA): TGTGCCAGCGACACCGGGACAGGGGTGAATCAGCCCCAGCATTTT.

CDR3 sequence reads: CASSNDRGPYEQYF. Written as DNA, the CDR3 is TGTGCCAGCAGCAACGACAGGGGGCCCTACGAGCAGTACTTC. The chain links TRBV7-2 to TRBJ2-7, with TRBD1 identical over 10 bases. The CDR3 contains 14 residues. Losses at the gene ends were 5 bases for V and 2 bases for J; bases not matched to a gene: 3. The germline gives CDR1 SGHTA, CDR2 FQGNSA.

The V call is TRBV7-9, the J call TRBJ2-1, with 7 bases aligning to TRBD2. Germline V CDR1 and CDR2: SEHNR, FQNEAQ (reference sequence). The CDR3 runs 15 residues. With 1 base clipped from V and 10 bases from J, the junction kept 10 bases outside the gene matches. CDR3 sequence reads: CASSLVRDYLREQFF. CDR3 DNA: TGTGCCAGCAGCTTAGTCCGGGACTACCTTAGGGAGCAGTTCTTC.

The V gene is TRBV7-8, the J gene TRBJ2-4, with 14 bases identical to TRBD2. This CDR3 contains 19 residues. Germline CDR1 and CDR2: SGHVS and FQNEAQ. V gave up 3 bases and J gave up 0 bases; unmatched junction bases: 7. CDR3 sequence reads: CASSFRRLAGGLAKNIQYF. Here the CDR3 DNA reads TGTGCCAGCAGCTTTAGAAGACTAGCGGGGGGGCTAGCCAAAAACATTCAGTACTTC. Filled out from reference TRBV7-8 and TRBJ2-4, the complete variable domain reads GAGVSQSPRYKVAKRGQDVALRCDPISGHVSLFWYQQALGQGPEFLTYFQNEAQLDKSGLPSDRFFAERPEGSVSTLKIQRTQQEDSAVYLCASSFRRLAGGLAKNIQYFGAGTRLSVL.

The chain is built from TRBV5-1 and TRBJ2-6; the D gene is possibly TRBD1 (6 bases). This CDR3 region has 15 residues. Germline V gene data show CDR1 as SGHRS and CDR2 as YFSETQ. Trimming left V 4 bases short and J 1 base short, with 9 bases between. CDR3 nucleotides: TGCGCCAGCAGCCTTACAGGGTCTGGGGCCAACGTCCTGACTTTC. Encoded protein: CASSLTGSGANVLTF. The complete variable domain, with remaining parts taken from reference TRBV5-1 and TRBJ2-6, reads KAGVTQTPRYLIKTRGQQVTLSCSPISGHRSVSWYQQTPGQGLQFLFEYFSETQRNKGNFPGRFSGRQFSNSRSEMNVSTLELGDSALYLCASSLTGSGANVLTFGAGSRLTVL.

This sequence joins TRBV5-1 and TRBJ2-1; tentatively, D is TRBD2 (5 bases). The V end was cut by 4 bases, the J end by 3 bases, with 14 bases between. The CDR3 is 15 residues long. CDR1 is SGHRS and CDR2 is YFSETQ in the germline V gene. DNA of the CDR3: TGCGCCAGCAGCCCTGGACCCGGACTCTACAATGAGCAGTTCTTC. Protein: CASSPGPGLYNEQFF.